Listed below are T cell receptor beta chains from one sample, sequenced in a study of blood T cell repertoires in COVID-19. Some clones are missing from TCRdb's copy, which holds only in-frame ones; the method was immunoSEQ multiplex PCR. The sample lists approximately 140,000 clones; 88% were seen once. The sequenced sample was peripheral blood. The receptors here all came from a man between 70 and 80 years old with active COVID-19. Both conserved end residues are part of each CDR3. A D gene is named only where the DNA matches it firmly. For some rows the clone size is stated as once, few or many, or as a class when expanded; others skip it.

v_gene: TRBV27
d_gene: TRBD1
abundance: NA
len: 15
j_gene: TRBJ2-7
CDR3aa: CASSPRGGQSSEQYF
CDR3nt: TGTGCCAGCAGTCCCCGAGGGGGACAGTCGAGCGAGCAGTACTTC

v_gene: TRBV5-6
d_gene: NA
abundance: NA
len: 15
j_gene: TRBJ2-1
CDR3aa: CASSPRLGDLTEQFF
CDR3nt: TGTGCCAGCAGCCCCCGACTAGGGGACCTGACTGAGCAGTTCTTC

v_gene: TRBV19
d_gene: TRBD2
abundance: NA
len: 18
j_gene: TRBJ2-1
CDR3aa: CASSIVPPGLAFYNEQFF
CDR3nt: TGTGCCAGTAGTATAGTCCCCCCGGGACTAGCCTTCTACAATGAGCAGTTCTTC

v_gene: TRBV28
d_gene: NA
abundance: once
len: 15
j_gene: TRBJ2-2
CDR3aa: CASSLYQGRTGELFF
CDR3nt: TGTGCCAGCAGTTTATATCAGGGCAGGACCGGGGAGCTGTTTTTT

v_gene: TRBV28
d_gene: NA
abundance: NA
len: 13
j_gene: TRBJ2-3
CDR3aa: CASSSGGTDTQYF
CDR3nt: TGTGCCAGCAGTTCGGGGGGCACAGATACGCAGTATTTT

v_gene: TRBV5-6
d_gene: NA
abundance: NA
len: 14
j_gene: TRBJ1-3
CDR3aa: CASSSRTSGNTIYF
CDR3nt: TGTGCCAGCAGCTCGCGAACCTCTGGAAACACCATATATTTT

v_gene: TRBV6-2/TRBV6-3
d_gene: NA
abundance: NA
len: 13
j_gene: TRBJ2-7
CDR3aa: CASSRGLESEQYF
CDR3nt: TGTGCCAGCAGTCGGGGGTTGGAGTCCGAGCAGTACTTC

v_gene: TRBV5-5
d_gene: TRBD1
abundance: NA
len: 15
j_gene: TRBJ2-7
CDR3aa: CASSSDRGISYEQYF
CDR3nt: TGTGCCAGCAGTTCCGACAGGGGCATCTCCTACGAGCAGTACTTC

v_gene: TRBV6-1
d_gene: NA
abundance: NA
len: 15
j_gene: TRBJ1-2
CDR3aa: CASSDRTAVPYGYTF
CDR3nt: TGTGCCAGCAGTGATAGAACCGCTGTACCCTATGGCTACACCTTC

v_gene: TRBV15
d_gene: NA
abundance: NA
len: 13
j_gene: TRBJ2-6
CDR3aa: CATSRSGANVLTF
CDR3nt: TGTGCCACCTCCCGCTCTGGGGCCAACGTCCTGACTTTC

v_gene: TRBV5-5
d_gene: NA
abundance: NA
len: 12
j_gene: TRBJ2-7
CDR3aa: CASSPPGGAQYF
CDR3nt: TGTGCCAGCAGCCCCCCGGGTGGGGCCCAGTACTTC

v_gene: TRBV27
d_gene: NA
abundance: NA
len: 14
j_gene: TRBJ2-2
CDR3aa: CASRQGWSTGELFF
CDR3nt: TGTGCCAGCAGACAGGGTTGGAGCACCGGGGAGCTGTTTTTT

v_gene: TRBV9
d_gene: NA
abundance: NA
len: 15
j_gene: TRBJ1-2
CDR3aa: CASSVARGGGYGYTF
CDR3nt: TGTGCCAGCAGCGTAGCTCGGGGGGGTGGATATGGCTACACCTTC

v_gene: TRBV29-1
d_gene: TRBD1
abundance: NA
len: 14
j_gene: TRBJ1-4
CDR3aa: CSVRSGQGSEKLFF
CDR3nt: TGCAGCGTCAGATCGGGACAGGGGAGTGAAAAACTGTTTTTT

v_gene: TRBV7-9
d_gene: NA
abundance: NA
len: 14
j_gene: TRBJ2-7
CDR3aa: CASSPRDWIYEQYF
CDR3nt: TGTGCCAGCAGCCCCCGGGACTGGATCTACGAGCAGTACTTC

v_gene: TRBV5-4
d_gene: TRBD1
abundance: NA
len: 15
j_gene: TRBJ1-5
CDR3aa: CASSWGGQVNQPQHF
CDR3nt: TGTGCCAGCAGCTGGGGGGGACAGGTCAATCAGCCCCAGCATTTT

v_gene: TRBV29-1
d_gene: TRBD1
abundance: NA
len: 15
j_gene: TRBJ1-4
CDR3aa: CSVWETGQTNEKLFF
CDR3nt: TGCAGCGTTTGGGAGACGGGACAGACTAATGAAAAACTGTTTTTT

v_gene: TRBV5-1
d_gene: NA
abundance: NA
len: 14
j_gene: TRBJ1-1
CDR3aa: CASSLQGGGTEAFF
CDR3nt: TGCGCCAGCAGCTTGCAGGGAGGAGGCACTGAAGCTTTCTTT

v_gene: TRBV23-1
d_gene: TRBD1
abundance: NA
len: 23
j_gene: TRBJ1-5
CDR3aa: CASILVPDRGFSFSFSSNQPQHF
CDR3nt: TGCGCCAGCATCCTTGTCCCGGACAGGGGCTTCAGCTTCTCTTTTTCTAGCAATCAGCCCCAGCATTTT

v_gene: TRBV19
d_gene: NA
abundance: NA
len: 14
j_gene: TRBJ1-1
CDR3aa: CASSPSGGYTEAFF
CDR3nt: TGTGCCAGTAGTCCCTCGGGGGGCTACACTGAAGCTTTCTTT

v_gene: TRBV20-1
d_gene: TRBD1
abundance: NA
len: 14
j_gene: TRBJ1-2
CDR3aa: CSASETGGSYGYTF
CDR3nt: TGCAGTGCTAGTGAAACAGGGGGCTCCTATGGCTACACCTTC

v_gene: TRBV11-2
d_gene: NA
abundance: NA
len: 15
j_gene: TRBJ1-4
CDR3aa: CASSSNRATNEKLFF
CDR3nt: TGTGCCAGCAGCTCAAACAGGGCAACTAATGAAAAACTGTTTTTT

v_gene: TRBV24-1
d_gene: NA
abundance: once
len: 16
j_gene: TRBJ2-1
CDR3aa: CATSDSTPLGYNEQFF
CDR3nt: TGTGCCACCAGTGATTCTACGCCCCTCGGGTACAATGAGCAGTTCTTC

v_gene: TRBV5-4
d_gene: TRBD1
abundance: NA
len: 16
j_gene: TRBJ2-7
CDR3aa: CASSSASGTGRYEQYF
CDR3nt: TGTGCCAGCAGCTCCGCCTCCGGGACAGGAAGATACGAGCAGTACTTC

v_gene: TRBV9
d_gene: TRBD1
abundance: NA
len: 12
j_gene: TRBJ1-2
CDR3aa: CASSVTGDGYTF
CDR3nt: TGTGCCAGCAGCGTTACAGGGGATGGCTACACCTTC

v_gene: TRBV9
d_gene: TRBD2
abundance: NA
len: 19
j_gene: TRBJ2-7
CDR3aa: CASSGTGTSGSNDPYEQYF
CDR3nt: TGTGCCAGCAGCGGCACCGGGACTAGCGGGAGCAACGACCCCTACGAGCAGTACTTC

v_gene: TRBV29-1
d_gene: NA
abundance: NA
len: 13
j_gene: TRBJ1-1
CDR3aa: CSVDRGAGTEAFF
CDR3nt: TGCAGCGTTGATCGGGGGGCAGGAACTGAAGCTTTCTTT

v_gene: TRBV5-1
d_gene: NA
abundance: NA
len: 17
j_gene: TRBJ2-3
CDR3aa: CASSLARGDHFTDTQYF
CDR3nt: TGCGCCAGCAGCTTGGCCAGGGGGGACCACTTCACAGATACGCAGTATTTT

v_gene: TRBV29-1
d_gene: TRBD2
abundance: NA
len: 15
j_gene: TRBJ2-3
CDR3aa: CSVGGLAGYTDTQYF
CDR3nt: TGCAGCGTGGGGGGACTAGCGGGTTACACAGATACGCAGTATTTT

v_gene: TRBV3-1/TRBV3-2
d_gene: NA
abundance: NA
len: 15
j_gene: TRBJ2-7
CDR3aa: CASSQDNQVRYEQYF
CDR3nt: TGTGCCAGCAGCCAAGATAACCAGGTTAGATACGAGCAGTACTTC

v_gene: TRBV28
d_gene: TRBD1
abundance: NA
len: 14
j_gene: TRBJ2-2
CDR3aa: CASGRQGHTGELFF
CDR3nt: TGTGCCAGCGGCCGACAGGGTCACACCGGGGAGCTGTTTTTT

v_gene: TRBV4-2
d_gene: NA
abundance: once
len: 17
j_gene: TRBJ1-1
CDR3aa: CASSQVRATGSETEAFF
CDR3nt: TGTGCCAGCAGCCAAGTTAGGGCGACGGGGTCGGAGACTGAAGCTTTCTTT

v_gene: TRBV18
d_gene: NA
abundance: NA
len: 12
j_gene: TRBJ2-7
CDR3aa: CASSFNSYEQYF
CDR3nt: TGTGCCAGCTCATTCAACAGCTACGAGCAGTACTTC

v_gene: TRBV6-5
d_gene: TRBD1
abundance: NA
len: 14
j_gene: TRBJ1-4
CDR3aa: CASSRDRGLEKLFF
CDR3nt: TGTGCCAGCAGCCGGGACAGGGGGCTTGAAAAACTGTTTTTT

v_gene: TRBV6-5
d_gene: NA
abundance: NA
len: 15
j_gene: TRBJ2-2
CDR3aa: CASSYSGRLTGELFF
CDR3nt: TGTGCCAGCAGTTACTCGGGGCGGCTCACCGGGGAGCTGTTTTTT

v_gene: TRBV6-5
d_gene: NA
abundance: NA
len: 14
j_gene: TRBJ2-1
CDR3aa: CASSYSTTADEQFF
CDR3nt: TGTGCCAGCAGTTACTCGACGACAGCCGATGAGCAGTTCTTC

v_gene: TRBV7-9
d_gene: NA
abundance: NA
len: 14
j_gene: TRBJ2-3
CDR3aa: CASTSWGGADTQYF
CDR3nt: TGTGCCAGCACCTCATGGGGCGGCGCAGATACGCAGTATTTT

v_gene: TRBV5-1
d_gene: TRBD1
abundance: NA
len: 16
j_gene: TRBJ1-1
CDR3aa: CASSYLPGQRNTEAFF
CDR3nt: TGCGCCAGCAGCTACCTACCGGGACAGAGGAACACTGAAGCTTTCTTT

v_gene: TRBV4-3
d_gene: NA
abundance: NA
len: 15
j_gene: TRBJ2-1
CDR3aa: CASSQGLGQGIEQFF
CDR3nt: TGCGCCAGCAGCCAAGGCCTTGGACAAGGCATTGAGCAGTTCTTC

v_gene: TRBV3-1/TRBV3-2
d_gene: TRBD2
abundance: few
len: 16
j_gene: TRBJ2-7
CDR3aa: CASSFLGGLAEGEQYF
CDR3nt: TGTGCCAGCAGCTTCCTAGGGGGACTAGCGGAAGGAGAGCAGTACTTC

v_gene: TRBV5-8
d_gene: NA
abundance: NA
len: 16
j_gene: TRBJ1-1
CDR3aa: CASSPRAGTPNTEAFF
CDR3nt: TGTGCCAGCAGCCCCCGGGCAGGGACTCCGAACACTGAAGCTTTCTTT

v_gene: TRBV7-6
d_gene: TRBD1
abundance: NA
len: 15
j_gene: TRBJ2-1
CDR3aa: CASSLEQGAYNEQFF
CDR3nt: TGTGCCAGCAGCTTAGAACAGGGGGCCTACAATGAGCAGTTCTTC

v_gene: TRBV7-9
d_gene: TRBD1
abundance: NA
len: 14
j_gene: TRBJ2-3
CDR3aa: CASSLDREQGTQYF
CDR3nt: TGTGCCAGCAGCTTAGACAGGGAACAGGGGACGCAGTATTTT

v_gene: TRBV12-2
d_gene: NA
abundance: NA
len: 15
j_gene: TRBJ1-2
CDR3aa: CASRLAQGGNYGYTF
CDR3nt: TGTGCAAGTCGCTTAGCGCAAGGCGGAAACTATGGCTACACCTTC

v_gene: TRBV19
d_gene: TRBD2
abundance: NA
len: 15
j_gene: TRBJ2-2
CDR3aa: CASMRLASKGGELFF
CDR3nt: TGTGCCAGTATGCGACTAGCCTCAAAGGGCGGGGAGCTGTTTTTT

v_gene: TRBV4-3
d_gene: TRBD1
abundance: NA
len: 18
j_gene: TRBJ2-5
CDR3aa: CASSQDIRTGQNQETQYF
CDR3nt: TGCGCCAGCAGCCAAGATATCCGGACAGGGCAGAACCAAGAGACCCAGTACTTC

v_gene: TRBV5-6
d_gene: NA
abundance: few
len: 15
j_gene: TRBJ1-5
CDR3aa: CASSLGLGGDQPQHF
CDR3nt: TGTGCCAGCAGCTTGGGGCTCGGCGGGGATCAGCCCCAGCATTTT

v_gene: TRBV7-9
d_gene: NA
abundance: NA
len: 14
j_gene: TRBJ2-1
CDR3aa: CASSLDRVGGEQFF
CDR3nt: TGTGCCAGCAGCTTAGACAGGGTTGGGGGTGAGCAGTTCTTC

v_gene: TRBV5-4
d_gene: NA
abundance: NA
len: 15
j_gene: TRBJ1-3
CDR3aa: CASSQRGGAGNTIYF
CDR3nt: TGTGCCAGCAGCCAGCGGGGGGGTGCAGGAAACACCATATATTTT

v_gene: TRBV19
d_gene: NA
abundance: NA
len: 17
j_gene: TRBJ2-6
CDR3aa: CASSRRDSVRGANVLTF
CDR3nt: TGTGCCTCTAGTCGTCGGGATTCCGTTCGCGGGGCCAACGTCCTGACTTTC

v_gene: TRBV24-1
d_gene: NA
abundance: NA
len: 16
j_gene: TRBJ2-2
CDR3aa: CATSVHRTANTGELFF
CDR3nt: TGTGCCACCAGTGTGCACCGGACAGCGAACACCGGGGAGCTGTTTTTT

v_gene: TRBV6-2/TRBV6-3
d_gene: NA
abundance: NA
len: 13
j_gene: TRBJ2-3
CDR3aa: CASSYSGADTQYF
CDR3nt: TGTGCCAGCAGTTACTCGGGAGCAGATACGCAGTATTTT

v_gene: TRBV19
d_gene: NA
abundance: NA
len: 15
j_gene: TRBJ2-1
CDR3aa: CASNQGWSSYNEQFF
CDR3nt: TGTGCCAGTAACCAGGGGTGGAGCTCCTACAATGAGCAGTTCTTC

v_gene: TRBV6-2/TRBV6-3
d_gene: TRBD2
abundance: NA
len: 15
j_gene: TRBJ2-3
CDR3aa: CASSRTSQFTDTQYF
CDR3nt: TGTGCCAGCAGTCGGACTAGCCAATTCACAGATACGCAGTATTTT

v_gene: TRBV7-2
d_gene: NA
abundance: NA
len: 14
j_gene: TRBJ1-1
CDR3aa: CASSFKGQGTEAFF
CDR3nt: TGTGCCAGCAGCTTTAAAGGGCAGGGCACTGAAGCTTTCTTT

v_gene: TRBV27
d_gene: TRBD1
abundance: NA
len: 15
j_gene: TRBJ1-1
CDR3aa: CASRGRHTGDTEAFF
CDR3nt: TGTGCCAGCAGGGGCCGACATACAGGGGACACTGAAGCTTTCTTT

v_gene: TRBV28
d_gene: TRBD1
abundance: NA
len: 14
j_gene: TRBJ2-7
CDR3aa: CASLSGTESYEQYF
CDR3nt: TGTGCCAGCCTCTCGGGGACAGAATCCTACGAGCAGTACTTC

v_gene: TRBV6-1
d_gene: TRBD2
abundance: NA
len: 15
j_gene: TRBJ2-1
CDR3aa: CASSEADSGRNEQFF
CDR3nt: TGTGCCAGCAGTGAAGCGGATAGCGGGAGGAATGAGCAGTTCTTC

v_gene: TRBV27
d_gene: TRBD1
abundance: NA
len: 16
j_gene: TRBJ2-2
CDR3aa: CASSFGGQTYTGELFF
CDR3nt: TGTGCCAGCAGTTTTGGGGGACAGACCTACACCGGGGAGCTGTTTTTT

v_gene: TRBV7-9
d_gene: TRBD1
abundance: NA
len: 15
j_gene: TRBJ1-2
CDR3aa: CASRKTGTDGDGYTF
CDR3nt: TGTGCCAGCAGGAAAACTGGGACAGACGGAGATGGCTACACCTTC